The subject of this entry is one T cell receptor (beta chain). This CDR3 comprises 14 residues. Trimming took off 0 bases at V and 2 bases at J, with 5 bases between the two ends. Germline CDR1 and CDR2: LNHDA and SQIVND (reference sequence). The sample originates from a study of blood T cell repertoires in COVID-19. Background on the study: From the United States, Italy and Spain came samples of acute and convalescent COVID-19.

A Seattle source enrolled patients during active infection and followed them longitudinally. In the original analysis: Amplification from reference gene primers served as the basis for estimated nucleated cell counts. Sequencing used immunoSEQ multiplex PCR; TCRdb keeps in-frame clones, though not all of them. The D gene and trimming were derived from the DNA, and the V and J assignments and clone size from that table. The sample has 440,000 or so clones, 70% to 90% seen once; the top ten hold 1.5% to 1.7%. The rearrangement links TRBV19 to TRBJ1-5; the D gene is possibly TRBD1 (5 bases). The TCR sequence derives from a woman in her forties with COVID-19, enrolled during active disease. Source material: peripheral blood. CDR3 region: CASSIEGGNQPQHF. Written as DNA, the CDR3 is TGTGCCAGTAGTATAGAAGGGGGCAATCAGCCCCAGCATTTT.